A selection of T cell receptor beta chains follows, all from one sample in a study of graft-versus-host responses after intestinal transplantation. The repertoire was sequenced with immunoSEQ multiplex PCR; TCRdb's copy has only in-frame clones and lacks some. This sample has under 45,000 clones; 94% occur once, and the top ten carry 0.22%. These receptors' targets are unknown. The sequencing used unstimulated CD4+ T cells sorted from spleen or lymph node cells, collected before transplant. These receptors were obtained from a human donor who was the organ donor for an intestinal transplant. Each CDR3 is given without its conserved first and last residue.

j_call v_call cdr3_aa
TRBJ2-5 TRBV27 ASSLAGGGETQY
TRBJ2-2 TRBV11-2 ASSLVGGTGELF
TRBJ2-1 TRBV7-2 ASSDGTPSYNEQF
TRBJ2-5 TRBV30 AWSSTLGRETQY
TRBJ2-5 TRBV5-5 ASSLSLAIQETQY
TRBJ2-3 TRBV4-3 ASSQSRGGDTQY
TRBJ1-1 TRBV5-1 ASSLEGGAGTEAF
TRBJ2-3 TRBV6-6 ASSYTSGGTDTQY
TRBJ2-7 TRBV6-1 ASRDFSYEQY
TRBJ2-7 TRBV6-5 ASTKSGQGYEQY
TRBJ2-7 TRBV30 AWSFTVRPAYEQY
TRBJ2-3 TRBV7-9 ASKPGHFGADTQY
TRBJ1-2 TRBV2 AKTGNYGYT
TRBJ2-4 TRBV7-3 ASSLWATELAKNIQY
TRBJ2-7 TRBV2 ASREDYEQY
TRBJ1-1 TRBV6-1 ASSEVRGTEAF
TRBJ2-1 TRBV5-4 ASSLGAGVIDEQF
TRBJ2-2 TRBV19 ASRITGTGGAGELF
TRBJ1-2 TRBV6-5 ASSPPVTVGGYT
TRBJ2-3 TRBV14 ASSPGQASTDTQY
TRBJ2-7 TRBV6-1 ASSESRAGGTYEQY
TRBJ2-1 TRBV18 ASSDLRGQGEQF
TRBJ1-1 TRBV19 ASSIRTGLNTEAF
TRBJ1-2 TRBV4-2 ASSQEVGRYGYT
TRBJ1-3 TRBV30 AWSVLRNTIY
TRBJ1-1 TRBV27 ASSPGTGNTEAF
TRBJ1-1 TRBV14 ASSPLGAAPNTEAF
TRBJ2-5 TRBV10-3 AIRGPAGETQY
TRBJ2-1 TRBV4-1 ASSLEVAASYNEQF
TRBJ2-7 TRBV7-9 ASTQGRQIAYEQY
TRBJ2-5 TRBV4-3 ASSQELSSGEETQY
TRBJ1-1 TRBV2 ASTRDRGTEAF
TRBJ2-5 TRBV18 ASSRDSQETQY
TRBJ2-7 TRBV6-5 ASSYNYEQY
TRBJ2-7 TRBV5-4 ASSLTGGNEQY
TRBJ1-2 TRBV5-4 ASSSQGIYGYT
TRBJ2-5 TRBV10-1 ASSDRAGGQETQY
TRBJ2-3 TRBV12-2 ASRLPASPGHLADTQY
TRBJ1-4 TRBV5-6 ASSLKGVGEKLF
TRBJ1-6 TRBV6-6 ASRGVRVSNSPLH
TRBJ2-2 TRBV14 ASSQHWTDLNTGELF